The present T cell receptor beta chain was sequenced within a study of monozygotic twins with inflammatory bowel disease. Findings and caveats of the study: The co-twins with IBD showed lower TCRbeta diversity (inverse Simpson) than their healthy siblings.

Germline V lookup: CDR1 SEHNR, CDR2 FQNEAQ (reference sequence). The length of the CDR3 is 15 residues. In regard to this clonotype: Its antigen remains unidentified.

Template-switch reactions added UMIs with a 6-nucleotide sample barcode. With approximately 16 and 10 cycles respectively, two nested PCRs were carried out on TCRalpha and TCRbeta cDNA. TCRdb re-called the 5' RACE reads and gives one entry per CDR3 protein, without DNA. Here the sample table reports approximately 300,000 distinct CDR3 sequences. The rearrangement joins TRBV7-9 to TRBJ2-4; lacking DNA, the TRBD1 call made by TCRdb goes unchecked. The clonotype was recovered from a human donor with ulcerative colitis or Crohn's disease, or a healthy co-twin of an affected twin (not recorded which). The sequenced sample consisted of blood. The CDR3 protein is CASSLANRGLDIQYF. The full variable domain, in which reference TRBV7-9 and TRBJ2-4 provide the parts outside the CDR3, is DTGVSQNPRHKITKRGQNVTFRCDPISEHNRLYWYRQTLGQGPEFLTYFQNEAQLEKSRLLSDRFSAERPKGSFSTLEIQRTEQGDSAMYLCASSLANRGLDIQYFGAGTRLSVL.